The following is a T cell receptor beta chain sequence with its context. The antigen remains unidentified. The CDR3 is 12 amino acids. Per the germline V gene, CDR1 is MDHEN and CDR2 is SYDVKM. Trimming cost V 7 bases and J 5 bases, with 11 bases left between them. The sample comes from a study of T cell repertoires in cytomegalovirus infection. Background on the study: In public TCR beta signatures, there were indications of both CMV infection and matching HLA type. Whole-study results and caveats: There were HLA-C-restricted CMV-specific TCR beta clonotypes dominating the ex vivo response.

TCRdb redid the calling of the reads with MiXCR, one entry per CDR3 protein. The table records 570,000 or so distinct CDR3 sequences, 35% to 50% of them present only once. The genes are TRBV28 and TRBJ1-1; D gene uncertain. The sequence was obtained from a human donor in good health (CMV status not recorded). Some clones in this sample may be carry-over from other donors' samples. The source material was cultured PBMCs, sampled from culture after CMV antigen stimulation. The CDR3 DNA is TGTGCCAGCACCGACGGCGGGACTGAAGCTTTCTTT. Translated: CASTDGGTEAFF.